Sequencing of this TCR beta chain was carried out in a study of identical twins. Study results and limitations: Models underestimated how often monozygotic twins shared out-of-frame TCR alpha. For cord blood, abundant beta clonotypes had fewer insertions, unlike memory repertoires, which showed none.

The CDR3 consists of 12 residues. The germline V and J ends were trimmed by 5 bases and 5 bases, with 10 bases remaining between them. CDR1 PRHDT and CDR2 FYEKMQ come from the germline V gene (reference sequence). A single record per CDR3 protein comes from TCRdb applying MiXCR to the 5' RACE reads. Of about 530,000 distinct CDR3 sequences listed, around 15% are singletons. Remarks on this clonotype: Its antigen is unknown.

This sample was shared with a second study, whose subject was yellow fever vaccine responses in identical twins.

This clonotype originated in a woman younger than 35 in good health. Sequencing was carried out using CD4+ T cells sorted from blood. The rearrangement uses TRBV13 and TRBJ2-7; D uncertain. CDR3 sequence: CASSKTLNEQYF. CDR3 nucleotides: TGTGCCAGCAGCAAGACTCTGAACGAGCAGTACTTC.